This entry lists 29 T cell receptor beta chains sequenced from one sample in a study of T cells after yellow fever vaccination. Using its own MiXCR run on the 5' RACE reads, TCRdb lists one record per CDR3 protein. The table has 450,000 to 650,000 distinct CDR3 sequences, roughly 14% seen once. Sequences were derived from PBMCs, sampled on the day of the yellow fever booster vaccination. The receptors stem from a man younger than 45 who received the YFV17D yellow fever vaccine.

This clonotype appeared a few times. This chain connects TRBV6-6 to TRBJ2-7; no clear D gene. Trimming took 6 bases from V and 7 from J, leaving 16 bases between them. Germline CDR1 and CDR2: MNHNY and SVGAGI (reference sequence). The CDR3 covers 13 residues. The CDR3 DNA reads TGTGCCAGCAGCCAGAACATGGCGCGAGAGCAGTACTTC. It specifies CASSQNMAREQYF.

This rearrangement joins TRBV25-1 to TRBJ2-7; perhaps TRBD1 as D (6 bases). Deletions cut 4 bases from V and 4 bases from J, with 11 bases between. This CDR3 comprises 13 residues. Germline V lookup: CDR1 MGHDK, CDR2 SYGVNS. The CDR3 DNA is TGTGCCAGCAGTGGGGGAGACAGGTACGAGCAGTACTTC. It yields the protein CASSGGDRYEQYF.

The rearrangement joins TRBV12-3 or TRBV12-4 to TRBJ1-3, with D hard to call. There are 13 residues in the CDR3. V lost 1 base to trimming and J lost 4 bases, with 5 bases between them. CDR3 region: CASSLGYGNTIYF. The CDR3 DNA follows: TGTGCCAGCAGTTTAGGGTACGGAAACACCATATATTTT.

The chain carries TRBV4-3 and TRBJ2-3, with D tentatively TRBD2 (5 bases). Germline V CDR1 and CDR2: LGHNA, YSLEER. V was pared by 0 bases and J by 2 bases, with 9 bases between. The CDR3 covers 15 residues. DNA for the CDR3: TGCGCCAGCAGCCAAGAGTGGGGAGACACAGATACGCAGTATTTT. This codes for CASSQEWGDTDTQYF.

J is TRBJ2-4 and V is TRBV30; D is perhaps TRBD1 or TRBD2 (5 bases each). Trimming removed 2 bases from V and 7 bases from J, with 18 bases in between. Per the germline V gene, CDR1 is GTSNPN and CDR2 is SVGIG (reference sequence). The CDR3 extends over 15 amino acids. The CDR3 DNA sequence: TGTGCCTGGAGTTCGACCCGGGAATCAGGGAACATTCAGTACTTC. Its translation: CAWSSTRESGNIQYF.

The V and J genes are TRBV7-2 and TRBJ2-5; TRBD2 might be the D (7 bases). V was pared by 1 base and J by 5 bases, with 17 bases between. The germline V gene has CDR1 SGHTA and CDR2 FQGNSA. CDR3 length equals 16 residues. CDR3 nucleotides: TGTGCCAGCAGCTTAGAGGGAGGGGGGTGGCATGAGACCCAGTACTTC. As protein: CASSLEGGGWHETQYF.

This clonotype was seen a few times. The chain recombines TRBV20-1 with TRBJ2-5; D gene uncertain. The CDR3 totals 12 residues. V was clipped by 4 bases and J by 5 bases, with 11 bases between them. CDR1 and CDR2 from the germline V gene are DFQATT and SNEGSKA (reference sequence). Here the CDR3 reads CSAIWDSETQYF. The CDR3 DNA is TGCAGTGCTATTTGGGATTCGGAGACCCAGTACTTC.

In its sample, this clonotype was seen many times. The chain joins TRBV28 to TRBJ2-2, with a weak D call TRBD1 (6 bases). Germline-derived CDR1 and CDR2 are MDHEN and SYDVKM. Trimming took off 5 bases at V and 1 base at J, with 8 bases between the two ends. The length of the CDR3 is 14 residues. The CDR3 DNA follows: TGTGCCAGCAGTCCGGGACAGAACACCGGGGAGCTGTTTTTT. This sequence encodes CASSPGQNTGELFF.

A few counts support this clonotype. The chain has TRBV29-1 and TRBJ2-3; 10 bases are shared with TRBD2. The J segment lost 5 bases and the V segment lost 2 bases, leaving 10 bases of the junction unmatched. Germline V gene sequence: CDR1 SQVTM, CDR2 ANQGSEA. CDR3 length: 16 amino acids. In nucleotides, the CDR3 is TGCAGCGTTGAAAGGGCCCTAGCGGGAGAAGGAGATACGCAGTATTTT. Residues: CSVERALAGEGDTQYF.

This clonotype was seen only a few times. J is TRBJ2-7 and V is TRBV5-1; D ambiguous. The CDR3 has 17 amino acids. CDR1 is SGHRS, CDR2 YFSETQ, per germline. The V end was cut by 0 bases, the J end by 5 bases, with 21 bases between. CDR3 amino acids: CASSLGGGVGVENEQYF. The DNA of the CDR3 is TGCGCCAGCAGCTTGGGAGGTGGGGTTGGAGTCGAAAACGAGCAGTACTTC.

DNA of the CDR3: TGTGCCAGCAGCCATAGAGTCGAGCAGTACTTC. Its protein is CASSHRVEQYF. The chain has TRBV7-2 and TRBJ2-7; D unresolved. The CDR3 has 11 residues. V gave up 5 bases and J gave up 6 bases, with 8 bases separating them. Looked up from germline, CDR1 is SGHTA and CDR2 is FQGNSA.

In its sample, this clonotype was seen a few times. V usage is TRBV2 and J usage is TRBJ2-7; 8 nucleotides line up with TRBD2. V shed 1 base, J shed 7 bases, and the junction held 12 bases outside the gene matches. The CDR3 extends over 16 amino acids. CDR1 is SNHLY and CDR2 is FYNNEI in the germline V gene. CDR3 sequence reads: CASSEGGVGLAGEQYF. In nucleotides, the CDR3 is TGTGCCAGCAGTGAAGGCGGTGTTGGACTAGCAGGGGAGCAGTACTTC.

The V gene is TRBV5-1, the J gene TRBJ2-3, with D hard to call. This CDR3 contains 13 residues. Germline CDR1 reads SGHRS; CDR2 reads YFSETQ. V lost 1 base and J 6 bases, leaving 9 bases between the germline ends. CDR3 in amino acids: CASSLQSADTQYF. The CDR3 DNA follows: TGCGCCAGCAGCTTGCAGTCGGCGGATACGCAGTATTTT.

This clonotype was recorded a few times. This rearrangement joins TRBV12-3 or TRBV12-4 to TRBJ2-5; 7 bases match TRBD1. CDR3 length equals 14 residues. J gave up 2 bases and V 3 bases, and 3 bases lay outside the gene matches. This CDR3 reads CASSFGTAQETQYF. As DNA, the CDR3 is TGTGCCAGCAGTTTCGGGACAGCTCAAGAGACCCAGTACTTC.

The chain uses TRBV2 and TRBJ2-3; 12 bases are shared with TRBD2. The germline gives CDR1 SNHLY, CDR2 FYNNEI. CDR3 length: 15 amino acids. V was clipped by 6 bases and J by 6 bases; unmatched bases: 7. The CDR3 loop is CASRASSGRADTQYF. CDR3 DNA sequence: TGTGCCAGCAGGGCGTCTAGCGGGAGGGCGGATACGCAGTATTTT.

The chain couples TRBV6-5 to TRBJ2-7; 7 bases line up with TRBD2. This CDR3 has 15 amino acids. Germline-derived CDR1 and CDR2 are MNHEY and SVGAGI. V trimming: 2 bases; J trimming: 6 bases; junction bases outside the gene matches: 10. The CDR3 sequence: CASSYRPTGGREQYF. CDR3 bases: TGTGCCAGCAGTTACCGGCCCACGGGGGGTCGCGAGCAGTACTTC.

This clonotype was counted between two and nine times. The rearrangement joins TRBV19 to TRBJ2-3; 11 nucleotides agree with TRBD2. The CDR3 is made up of 15 amino acids. After removal of 7 bases from V and 3 bases from J, the junction contained 6 bases not matched to a gene. Germline CDR1 and CDR2: LNHDA and SQIVND (reference sequence). CDR3 nucleotide sequence: TGTGCCAGTAATAGCGGGAGGGCCCGTACAGATACGCAGTATTTT. This codes for CASNSGRARTDTQYF.

The chain uses TRBV20-1 and TRBJ2-2, with TRBD2 identical over 9 bases. From germline, CDR1 is DFQATT and CDR2 SNEGSKA (reference sequence). The junction had 9 bases not matched to a gene; V was cut back by 0 bases and J by 1 base. The CDR3 totals 18 residues. The CDR3 region has the DNA TGCAGTGCTAGAGATCTCCAGCGGGAGGCGTGGAACACCGGGGAGCTGTTTTTT. Protein product: CSARDLQREAWNTGELFF.

The rearrangement uses TRBV7-9 and TRBJ1-5; D gene unclear. Trimming took off 1 base at V and 4 bases at J, with 11 bases between the two ends. The CDR3 sequence is 15 residues long. Germline loops: CDR1 SEHNR, CDR2 FQNEAQ (reference sequence). The DNA of the CDR3 is TGTGCCAGCAGCTTAGGGTCGGACGGTAATCAGCCCCAGCATTTT. Its translation: CASSLGSDGNQPQHF.

CDR3 residues: CASSFMSGSYNEQFF. The CDR3 bases are TGTGCCAGCAGCTTTATGAGCGGTTCCTACAATGAGCAGTTCTTC. This chain joins TRBV5-4 and TRBJ2-1; possible D gene TRBD2, 5 bases. V was trimmed by 2 bases and J by 1 base, leaving 10 bases between them. Germline CDR1 and CDR2: SGHNT and YYREEE (reference sequence). This CDR3 region has 15 residues.

The gene calls are TRBV19 and TRBJ2-3, with D possibly matching TRBD1 (5 bases). The CDR3 contains 12 residues. V dropped 7 bases and J dropped 3 bases, with 8 bases sitting between them. The germline CDR1 and CDR2 sequences are LNHDA and SQIVND (reference sequence). The CDR3 bases are TGTGCCAGTAAAGGGGTTACAGATACGCAGTATTTT. Amino acid sequence: CASKGVTDTQYF. Full variable domain (rest looked up from reference TRBV19 and TRBJ2-3): DGGITQSPKYLFRKEGQNVTLSCEQNLNHDAMYWYRQDPGQGLRLIYYSQIVNDFQKGDIAEGYSVSREKKESFPLTVTSAQKNPTAFYLCASKGVTDTQYFGPGTRLTVL.

The chain uses TRBV12-3 or TRBV12-4 and TRBJ2-4, with a tentative D call TRBD1 (6 bases). This CDR3 is built from 16 residues. The ends were cut back, 2 bases at V and 0 bases at J, with 11 bases in the middle. CDR3 amino acids: CASSLRQDVAKNIQYF. Written as DNA, the CDR3 is TGTGCCAGCAGTTTAAGACAGGACGTAGCCAAAAACATTCAGTACTTC.

The V and J genes are TRBV15 and TRBJ2-3; possibly TRBD1 or TRBD2 for D (6 bases each). V was clipped by 8 bases and J by 2 bases, with 17 bases between them. Germline V gene lookup returns CDR1 LNHNV and CDR2 YYDKDF (reference sequence). The CDR3 extends over 15 amino acids. Here the CDR3 reads CATDVGGGPTDTQYF. CDR3 bases: TGTGCCACCGATGTAGGGGGAGGACCCACAGATACGCAGTATTTT.

The rearrangement links TRBV6-5 to TRBJ1-1, with TRBD1 matching 8 bases. The trim removed 1 base at V and 5 bases at J, leaving 6 bases unmatched. The CDR3 totals 15 residues. Germline lookup yields CDR1 MNHEY and CDR2 SVGAGI. CDR3 sequence (DNA): TGTGCCAGCAGTTACTTTACAGGGGGAGGAACTGAAGCTTTCTTT. Amino acid sequence: CASSYFTGGGTEAFF.

This clonotype was recorded a few times. The genes are TRBV15 and TRBJ2-2; D not resolved. Germline CDR1 reads LNHNV; CDR2 reads YYDKDF (reference sequence). V gave up 3 bases and J gave up 2 bases, with 7 bases separating them. The CDR3 length is 14 residues. For the CDR3, the DNA is TGTGCCACCAGCAGGTTCCCAAACACCGGGGAGCTGTTTTTT. It is translated as CATSRFPNTGELFF. The variable domain in full, completed from reference TRBV15 and TRBJ2-2, reads DAMVIQNPRYQVTQFGKPVTLSCSQTLNHNVMYWYQQKSSQAPKLLFHYYDKDFNNEADTPDNFQSRRPNTSFCFLDIRSPGLGDTAMYLCATSRFPNTGELFFGEGSRLTVL.

The chain is built from TRBV19 and TRBJ1-2; TRBD1 might be the D (5 bases). The CDR3 has 12 residues. Between the trimmed V and J ends, which lost 5 bases and 7 bases, there was a span of 11 bases. The germline V gene has CDR1 LNHDA and CDR2 SQIVND (reference sequence). This CDR3 reads CASSFQGGGYTF. DNA of the CDR3: TGTGCCAGTAGTTTCCAGGGAGGTGGCTACACCTTC.

This chain links TRBV20-1 with TRBJ2-1, with TRBD1 matching 7 bases. The length of the CDR3 is 14 residues. The V and J ends lost 2 bases and 4 bases, in that order; junction bases with no gene match: 5. Germline V gene sequence: CDR1 DFQATT, CDR2 SNEGSKA (reference sequence). In nucleotides, the CDR3 is TGCAGTGCTAGAAGGGACAGCATGTACAATGAGCAGTTCTTC. Its protein is CSARRDSMYNEQFF.

The table lists this clonotype with a few counts. The chain recombines TRBV4-3 with TRBJ2-7; 9 bases are shared with TRBD1. The CDR3 consists of 15 residues. Per the germline V gene, CDR1 is LGHNA and CDR2 is YSLEER. J lost 7 bases, V lost 0 bases, and 7 bases had no gene match. CDR3 bases: TGCGCCAGCAGCCAAGACTTACAGGGGGCGCGGGAGCAGTACTTC. Its translation: CASSQDLQGAREQYF.

This clonotype was observed many times. V and J are TRBV9 and TRBJ2-1; D is perhaps TRBD2 (5 bases). The CDR3 covers 12 residues. Germline lookup yields CDR1 SGDLS and CDR2 YYNGEE. V gave up 4 bases and J gave up 6 bases, with 8 bases separating them. The CDR3 DNA is TGTGCCAGCAGCCCCGAGGGCAATGAGCAGTTCTTC. Its translation: CASSPEGNEQFF.